This TCR beta chain was documented in a study of blood T cell repertoires in COVID-19. In the study overall: COVID-19 samples from acute and convalescent phases originated in the United States, Italy and Spain.

CDR1 is SEHNR and CDR2 is FQNEAQ in the germline V gene (reference sequence). The V and J ends lost 9 bases and 2 bases respectively, with 11 bases between them. The length of the CDR3 is 13 residues. Recruitment covered about 25 US areas and drew participants whose ages spanned about 18 to 89 years. Self-reported history from a screening survey and questionnaire set each donor's cohort. In the original analysis: Estimation of nucleated cell counts relied on the amplification of reference gene primers. Assay: immunoSEQ multiplex PCR; the TCRdb copy retains only in-frame clones and omits some. Clone size and the V and J calls come from that table; the DNA yielded D and trimming. The data contain around 330,000 clones, about 88% of them singletons.

The specimen sequenced was PBMCs or T cells enriched from blood (not recorded which). The receptor's source is a woman aged 35 to 49 who had recovered from COVID-19. The chain carries TRBV7-9 and TRBJ1-3; D might be TRBD1 (5 bases). The CDR3 loop reads CARGASAGNTIYF. The CDR3 DNA follows: TGTGCCAGAGGGGCTTCGGCTGGAAACACCATATATTTT.